This TCR beta chain was sequenced during a study of blood T cell repertoires in COVID-19. The method was immunoSEQ multiplex PCR; TCRdb's version includes in-frame clones alone and lacks a portion of them. The data hold over 140,000 clones, with 60% to 80% observed a single time. The germline V gene encodes CDR1 KGHSH and CDR2 LQKENI. The V gene lost 2 bases and the J gene lost 0 bases, with 13 bases spanning the gap. This CDR3 spans 16 amino acids. Sequencing was done on a sample of peripheral blood. V usage is TRBV18 and J usage is TRBJ1-1; possible D gene TRBD1, 6 bases. This TCR derives from a woman between 45 and 60 years old with active or convalescent COVID-19. CDR3 DNA sequence: TGTGCCAGCTCACCATGGCCGGACAGAATGAACACTGAAGCTTTCTTT. Translating gives CASSPWPDRMNTEAFF.